The T cell receptor (beta chain) described here comes from a study of blood T cell repertoires in COVID-19. Authors' data handling: How many nucleated cells were present was estimated from reference gene primer amplification. Sequenced by immunoSEQ multiplex PCR; TCRdb stores in-frame clones only, minus some. The DNA gave D and trimming, while V, J and clone size come from that table. The sample carries about 280,000 clones, 88% recorded once. V dropped 5 bases and J dropped 0; count of bases not matched to a gene: 13. The length of the CDR3 is 18 residues. Germline V gene lookup returns CDR1 LNHDA and CDR2 SQIVND (reference sequence).

Specimen: PBMCs or T cells enriched from blood (not recorded which). The chain links TRBV19 to TRBJ1-3, with 7 bases identical to TRBD1. The clonotype comes from a woman in her sixties or seventies in a cohort exposed to, infected with or recovered from COVID-19 (not recorded which). CDR3: CASSPRGGGNRSGNTIYF. CDR3 bases: TGTGCCAGTAGTCCGCGTGGAGGGGGCAACCGCTCTGGAAACACCATATATTTT.